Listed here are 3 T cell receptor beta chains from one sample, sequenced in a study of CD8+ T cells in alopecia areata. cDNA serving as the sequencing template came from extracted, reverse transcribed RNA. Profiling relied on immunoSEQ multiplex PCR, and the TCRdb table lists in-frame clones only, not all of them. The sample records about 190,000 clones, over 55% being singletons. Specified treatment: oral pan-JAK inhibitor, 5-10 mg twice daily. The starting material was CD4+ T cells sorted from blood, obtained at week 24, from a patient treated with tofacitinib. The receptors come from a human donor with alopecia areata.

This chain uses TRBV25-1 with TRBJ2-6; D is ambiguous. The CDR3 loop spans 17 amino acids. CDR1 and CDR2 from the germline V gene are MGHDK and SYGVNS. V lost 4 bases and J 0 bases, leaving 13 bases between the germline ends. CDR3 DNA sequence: TGTGCCAGCAGTGGTCAGAGTCGGAGCTCTGGGGCCAACGTCCTGACTTTC. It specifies CASSGQSRSSGANVLTF.

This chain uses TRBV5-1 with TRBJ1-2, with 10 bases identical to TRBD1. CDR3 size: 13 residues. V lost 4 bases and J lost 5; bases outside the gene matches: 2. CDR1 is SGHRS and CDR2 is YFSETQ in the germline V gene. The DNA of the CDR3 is TGCGCCAGCAGCCCGGGACAGGGGTATGGCTACACCTTC. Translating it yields CASSPGQGYGYTF.

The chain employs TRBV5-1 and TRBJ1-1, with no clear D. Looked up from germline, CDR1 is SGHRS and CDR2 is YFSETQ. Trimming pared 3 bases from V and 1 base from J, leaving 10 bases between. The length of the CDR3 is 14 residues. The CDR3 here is CASSSGMANTEAFF. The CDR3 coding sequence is TGCGCCAGCAGCTCGGGAATGGCGAACACTGAAGCTTTCTTT.